This T cell receptor beta chain stems from a study of graft-versus-host responses after intestinal transplantation. General observations from the study: Peak GvH clone levels in circulation were associated with early post-transplant HvG declines.

The assay was immunoSEQ multiplex PCR, and TCRdb's table has in-frame clones only and misses some. The data show around 95,000 clones, roughly 87% seen once. This CDR3 is built from 15 residues. About this clone: No antigen is known for it.

The specimen comprised unstimulated CD4+ T cells sorted from spleen or lymph node cells, sampled before transplant. This receptor was identified in a human donor who was the organ donor for an intestinal transplant. The chain joins TRBV21-1 to TRBJ2-3; the table names TRBD2, a call not compared with the DNA. TRBV21-1 is deemed a pseudogene. The CDR3 DNA reads TGTGCCAGCAGTAACAAGCGGGGGGGCACAGATACGCAGTATTTT. Translated, it gives CASSNKRGGTDTQYF.